This passage covers 11 T cell receptor beta chains from one sample sequenced in a study of T cell changes during pregnancy in multiple sclerosis. Sequenced by immunoSEQ multiplex PCR; TCRdb stores in-frame clones only, minus some. This sample has about 52,000 clones, with approximately 92% found just once. The sequenced sample was CD4+ T cells from peripheral blood mononuclear cells, obtained in the third trimester of pregnancy. The source is a female donor with multiple sclerosis, enrolled in a pregnancy study.

In its sample, this clone was seen a few times. J is TRBJ1-4 and V is TRBV5-4, with a possible D match to TRBD1 (5 bases). V lost 0 bases and J 8 bases, leaving 17 bases between the germline ends. CDR3 size: 16 residues. Germline-derived CDR1 and CDR2 are SGHNT and YYREEE (reference sequence). This CDR3 is CASSLGIQGGREKLFF. In nucleotides, the CDR3 is TGTGCCAGCAGCTTGGGCATCCAGGGTGGAAGGGAAAAACTGTTTTTT.

This chain uses TRBV2 with TRBJ2-7; 10 bases match TRBD2. The CDR3 loop spans 13 amino acids. J was trimmed by 3 bases and V by 6 bases; bases with no gene match: 2. CDR1 is SNHLY and CDR2 is FYNNEI in the germline V gene. CDR3 sequence reads: CASSRLAGYEQYF. For the CDR3, the DNA is TGTGCCAGCAGCCGACTAGCGGGCTACGAGCAGTACTTC.

This chain connects TRBV7-9 to TRBJ2-7; 8 bases map to TRBD1. Germline CDR1 and CDR2: SEHNR and FQNEAQ (reference sequence). Trimming cost V 10 bases and J 6 bases; bases outside gene matches: 5. This CDR3 contains 11 residues. The CDR3 reads CATQGASEQYF. CDR3 bases: TGTGCCACCCAGGGGGCTAGCGAGCAGTACTTC. The full variable domain, completed using reference TRBV7-9 and TRBJ2-7, is DTGVSQNPRHKITKRGQNVTFRCDPISEHNRLYWYRQTLGQGPEFLTYFQNEAQLEKSRLLSDRFSAERPKGSFSTLEIQRTEQGDSAMYLCATQGASEQYFGPGTRLTVT.

In nucleotides, the CDR3 is TGTGCCAGCAGCTTCACAGGGATATCTGGCTACACCTTC. Protein: CASSFTGISGYTF. The chain joins TRBV7-2 to TRBJ1-2, with D maybe TRBD1 (6 bases). V lost 3 bases and J lost 7, with 12 bases in between. The CDR3 loop spans 13 amino acids. Germline V CDR1 and CDR2: SGHTA, FQGNSA.

The V gene is TRBV29-1, the J gene TRBJ1-2; D perhaps matches TRBD1 (6 bases). The V gene's germline CDR1 is SQVTM and CDR2 ANQGSEA. The CDR3 is made up of 12 amino acids. The V end was cut by 0 bases, the J end by 14 bases, with 16 bases between. The CDR3 DNA reads TGCAGCGTTGAAGATACAGGGCCGGTGGGTACCTTC. This codes for CSVEDTGPVGTF.

V gene TRBV6-1 combines with J gene TRBJ2-7, with 10 nucleotides matching TRBD1. CDR3 length equals 16 residues. Germline V gene data show CDR1 as MNHNS and CDR2 as SASEGT. V gave up 4 bases and J gave up 7 bases; unmatched junction bases: 13. Here the CDR3 reads CASSALRRDRGGEQYF. The CDR3 DNA follows: TGTGCCAGCAGTGCCCTCCGCCGGGACAGGGGAGGGGAGCAGTACTTC.

The genes are TRBV7-2 and TRBJ1-2; no firm D call. V lost 0 bases to trimming and J lost 4 bases, with 12 bases between them. This CDR3 is 15 amino acids long. Germline CDR1 SGHTA, CDR2 FQGNSA. The CDR3 spells CASSLARGGLYGYTF. The CDR3 DNA reads TGTGCCAGCAGCTTAGCGCGGGGAGGGCTCTATGGCTACACCTTC. Supplemented by reference TRBV7-2 and TRBJ1-2, the full variable domain reads GAGVSQSPSNKVTEKGKDVELRCDPISGHTALYWYRQSLGQGLEFLIYFQGNSAPDKSGLPSDRFSAERTGGSVSTLTIQRTQQEDSAVYLCASSLARGGLYGYTFGSGTRLTVV.

J is TRBJ2-3 and V is TRBV7-9, with a possible D match to TRBD1 (6 bases). Per the germline V gene, CDR1 is SEHNR and CDR2 is FQNEAQ (reference sequence). Trimming stripped 1 base from V and 0 bases from J, with 8 bases between. The CDR3 runs 15 residues. The CDR3 protein is CASSLGDISTDTQYF. The CDR3 DNA reads as TGTGCCAGCAGCTTAGGGGACATTAGCACAGATACGCAGTATTTT.

This chain uses TRBV7-8 with TRBJ2-1; D not resolved. Germline assignment: CDR1 SGHVS and CDR2 FQNEAQ. The length of the CDR3 is 11 residues. Trimming pared 3 bases from V and 8 bases from J, leaving 5 bases between. The CDR3 protein is CASSFQDEQFF. The CDR3 bases are TGTGCCAGCAGCTTCCAGGATGAGCAGTTCTTC.

This rearrangement joins TRBV7-2 to TRBJ2-1; 8 bases align to TRBD2. The CDR3 spans 17 residues. Germline V gene data show CDR1 as SGHTA and CDR2 as FQGNSA. Losses at the gene ends were 2 bases for V and 7 bases for J; bases not matched to a gene: 13. CDR3 DNA sequence: TGTGCCAGCAGCTTAAATCTTTGGGCGGGGGGCCTGAATGAGCAGTTCTTC. Its protein is CASSLNLWAGGLNEQFF.

The chain combines TRBV4-3 with TRBJ1-4; D gene ambiguous. The CDR3 has 16 amino acids. The germline V gene encodes CDR1 LGHNA and CDR2 YSLEER. V was trimmed by 0 bases and J by 3 bases, leaving 11 bases between them. The CDR3 is CASSQDRVRANEKLFF. Here the CDR3 DNA reads TGCGCCAGCAGCCAAGACCGGGTACGGGCTAATGAAAAACTGTTTTTT.